Presented here are 30 T cell receptor beta chains from one specimen sequenced in a study of technical replicates of blood from a few donors. Clones were sequenced by immunoSEQ multiplex PCR, and TCRdb holds only the in-frame ones, with some missing. The sample yields under 90,000 clones, about 98% seen once. Material for sequencing was T cells isolated from PBMCs. The receptors shown here come from a human donor in good health.

The chain uses TRBV4-1 and TRBJ2-7; TRBD1 matches at 7 bases. Looked up from germline, CDR1 is MGHRA and CDR2 is YSYEKL. J gave up 0 bases and V 2 bases, and 7 bases lay outside the gene matches. This CDR3 has 16 amino acids. CDR3 residues: CASSQRGGQISYEQYF. As DNA, the CDR3 is TGCGCCAGCAGCCAAAGAGGGGGCCAGATCTCCTACGAGCAGTACTTC.

This sequence joins TRBV9 and TRBJ2-5; tentatively, D is TRBD1 (6 bases). Germline CDR1 SGDLS, CDR2 YYNGEE. The CDR3 runs 14 residues. Trimming took 2 bases from V and 0 from J, leaving 8 bases between them. The CDR3 loop reads CASSVRDNQETQYF. The CDR3 DNA is TGTGCCAGCAGCGTCCGGGACAACCAAGAGACCCAGTACTTC.

The chain couples TRBV30 to TRBJ1-2; TRBD1 matches 7 bases. V dropped 0 bases and J dropped 4; count of bases not matched to a gene: 5. The length of the CDR3 is 14 residues. CDR1 is GTSNPN and CDR2 is SVGIG in the germline V gene (reference sequence). This chain's CDR3 is CAWSVRWTGYGYTF. The CDR3 DNA reads as TGTGCCTGGAGTGTAAGGTGGACAGGCTATGGCTACACCTTC. Supplemented by reference TRBV30 and TRBJ1-2, the full variable domain reads SQTIHQWPATLVQPVGSPLSLECTVEGTSNPNLYWYRQAAGRGLQLLFYSVGIGQISSEVPQNLSASRPQDRQFILSSKKLLLSDSGFYLCAWSVRWTGYGYTFGSGTRLTVV.

The V gene is TRBV7-7, the J gene TRBJ2-3; 13 bases align to TRBD2. CDR3 length equals 16 residues. The V gene's germline CDR1 is SSHAT and CDR2 FNYEAQ (reference sequence). With 1 base clipped from V and 5 bases from J, the junction kept 3 bases outside the gene matches. Written as DNA, the CDR3 is TGTGCCAGCAGCTTAGGGACTAGCGGGAGTTTAGATACGCAGTATTTT. This encodes CASSLGTSGSLDTQYF.

The chain joins TRBV4-1 to TRBJ1-5; 7 nucleotides agree with TRBD1. The CDR3 loop spans 14 amino acids. V shed 8 bases and J 1 base; nucleotides not matched to a gene: 5. Germline values: CDR1 MGHRA, CDR2 YSYEKL. CDR3 DNA sequence: TGCGCCAGCGGAGACAGGGTAAGCAATCAGCCCCAGCATTTT. It codes for CASGDRVSNQPQHF.

This clone was observed a single time. The gene calls are TRBV11-3 and TRBJ1-6; TRBD1 matches 7 bases. The J segment lost 7 bases and the V segment lost 7 bases, leaving 7 bases of the junction unmatched. Germline V gene lookup returns CDR1 SGHNT and CDR2 YENEEA. The CDR3 is made up of 14 amino acids. The CDR3 region has the DNA TGTGCCAGCAACGAAGACAGGGAGAATTCACCCCTCCACTTT. Translated, it gives CASNEDRENSPLHF. Full variable domain (outside the CDR3, taken from reference TRBV11-3 and TRBJ1-6): EAGVVQSPRYKIIEKKQPVAFWCNPISGHNTLYWYLQNLGQGPELLIRYENEEAVDDSQLPKDRFSAERLKGVDSTLKIQPAELGDSAVYLCASNEDRENSPLHFGNGTRLTVT.

This rearrangement joins TRBV4-1 to TRBJ2-1; 7 nucleotides align to TRBD2. V was pared by 1 base and J by 7 bases, with 10 bases of the junction left unmatched. Per the germline V gene, CDR1 is MGHRA and CDR2 is YSYEKL. This CDR3 is 16 amino acids long. CDR3 in amino acids: CASSQGYGLGMNEQFF. CDR3 nucleotides: TGCGCCAGCAGCCAAGGATACGGACTAGGCATGAATGAGCAGTTCTTC.

The V call is TRBV19, the J call TRBJ1-1; 9 bases are shared with TRBD1. The J segment lost 3 bases and the V segment lost 7 bases, leaving 3 bases of the junction unmatched. This CDR3 is 13 amino acids long. CDR1 and CDR2 from the germline V gene are LNHDA and SQIVND (reference sequence). The CDR3 spells CASTRQGDTEAFF. The CDR3 DNA sequence: TGTGCCAGTACCCGACAGGGGGACACTGAAGCTTTCTTT.

This chain uses TRBV4-1 with TRBJ1-2; D possibly corresponds to TRBD1 (6 bases). CDR1 is MGHRA, CDR2 YSYEKL, per germline. This CDR3 spans 15 amino acids. Trimming left V 1 base short and J 7 bases short, with 16 bases between. CDR3: CASSQAAGAAAGYTF. CDR3 DNA: TGCGCCAGCAGCCAAGCGGCAGGGGCGGCAGCTGGCTACACCTTC.

The V gene is TRBV14, the J gene TRBJ2-3, with TRBD2 matching 9 bases. With V trimmed by 3 bases and J by 1 base, 2 bases remained unmatched. Germline CDR1 SGHDN, CDR2 FVKESK. This CDR3 contains 15 residues. The CDR3 DNA sequence: TGTGCCAGCAGCCATCAGCGGGGGGGCACAGATACGCAGTATTTT. Translation gives CASSHQRGGTDTQYF.

This sequence joins TRBV6-6 and TRBJ1-2, with D possibly matching TRBD1 (5 bases). Trimming pared 2 bases from V and 7 bases from J, leaving 5 bases between. CDR1 is MNHNY, CDR2 SVGAGI, per germline (reference sequence). The length of the CDR3 is 11 residues. Here the CDR3 reads CASSYQGGYTF. The CDR3 DNA reads TGTGCCAGCAGTTACCAGGGTGGCTACACCTTC.

J is TRBJ1-5 and V is TRBV28; a weak D match, TRBD1 (6 bases). Germline-derived CDR1 and CDR2 are MDHEN and SYDVKM. Trimming stripped 1 base from V and 0 bases from J, with 10 bases between. The CDR3 length is 16 residues. The CDR3 nucleotides read TGTGCCAGCAGTTTATTGACAGGCTATAGCAATCAGCCCCAGCATTTT. This gives the protein CASSLLTGYSNQPQHF.

This chain joins TRBV27 and TRBJ2-3; 10 bases are a match to TRBD1. The CDR3 runs to 16 residues. Germline CDR1 MNHEY, CDR2 SMNVEV (reference sequence). With 7 bases clipped from V and 4 bases from J, the junction kept 11 bases outside the gene matches. CDR3 sequence (DNA): TGTGCCAGCAAACTTTTAGTAGGACAGGGGGCAGATACGCAGTATTTT. Protein product: CASKLLVGQGADTQYF.

The rearrangement links TRBV11-2 to TRBJ2-1; D might be TRBD2 (5 bases). This CDR3 is 13 amino acids long. With 7 bases removed from V and 7 bases from J, the gap between germline ends came to 14 bases. Per germline, CDR1 SGHAT and CDR2 FQNNGV. The CDR3 coding sequence is TGTGCCAGCACCGATGACCGAGGGAATGAGCAGTTCTTC. It translates to CASTDDRGNEQFF. Supplemented by reference TRBV11-2 and TRBJ2-1, the full variable domain reads EAGVAQSPRYKIIEKRQSVAFWCNPISGHATLYWYQQILGQGPKLLIQFQNNGVVDDSQLPKDRFSAERLKGVDSTLKIQPAKLEDSAVYLCASTDDRGNEQFFGPGTRLTVL.

The CDR3 sequence is CSQSGGPNTEAFF. The CDR3 region has the DNA TGCAGCCAGTCGGGGGGGCCGAACACTGAAGCTTTCTTT. This chain joins TRBV29-1 and TRBJ1-1; the D gene is possibly TRBD1 (6 bases). The CDR3 length is 13 residues. The germline gives CDR1 SQVTM, CDR2 ANQGSEA. Trimming took 8 bases from V and 1 from J, leaving 14 bases between them.

V usage is TRBV6-1 and J usage is TRBJ1-5; D remains ambiguous. This CDR3 contains 13 residues. Germline lookup yields CDR1 MNHNS and CDR2 SASEGT. The V end was cut by 3 bases, the J end by 4 bases, with 7 bases between. CDR3: CASSESRNQPQHF. The CDR3 DNA reads TGTGCCAGCAGTGAGAGTCGGAATCAGCCCCAGCATTTT.

This rearrangement joins TRBV27 to TRBJ2-3; D not certain. Trimming shortened V by 4 bases and J by 0 bases, and 17 bases separated the two germline ends. The germline V gene encodes CDR1 MNHEY and CDR2 SMNVEV (reference sequence). The CDR3 has 17 residues. The CDR3 sequence is CASSSINSWISTDTQYF. The CDR3 region has the DNA TGTGCCAGCAGTTCCATCAATAGCTGGATTAGCACAGATACGCAGTATTTT.

CDR3: CASSVASRLAGLETQYF. The CDR3 coding sequence is TGTGCCAGCAGCGTAGCTTCGCGGCTAGCGGGCCTGGAGACCCAGTACTTC. The V call is TRBV9, the J call TRBJ2-5; TRBD2 agrees at 8 bases. There are 17 residues in the CDR3. From germline, CDR1 is SGDLS and CDR2 YYNGEE. With V trimmed by 0 bases and J by 5 bases, 12 bases remained unmatched.

This chain links TRBV7-9 with TRBJ2-3, with 9 bases identical to TRBD1. Looked up from germline, CDR1 is SEHNR and CDR2 is FQNEAQ (reference sequence). The J segment lost 4 bases and the V segment lost 7 bases, leaving 18 bases of the junction unmatched. The CDR3 length is 18 residues. CDR3 loop: CASTSGPGQGKGSDTQYF. The CDR3 DNA reads as TGTGCCAGCACCTCTGGACCTGGACAGGGGAAGGGGTCAGATACGCAGTATTTT.

The V call is TRBV4-1, the J call TRBJ1-4; D unclear. The CDR3 sequence is 17 residues long. With 1 base removed from V and 12 bases from J, the gap between germline ends came to 24 bases. CDR1 and CDR2 from the germline V gene are MGHRA and YSYEKL. In DNA, the CDR3 is TGCGCCAGCAGCCAAGGGTTCGGCGAGGACGCTCGGAGGGAACTGTTTTTT. This translates into CASSQGFGEDARRELFF.

This chain connects TRBV6-1 to TRBJ1-2; TRBD1 might be the D (6 bases). V was cut by 5 bases and J by 4 bases, with 14 bases left in between. Germline loops: CDR1 MNHNS, CDR2 SASEGT. The CDR3 covers 14 residues. The CDR3 sequence: CASSKTGPTYGYTF. In nucleotides, the CDR3 is TGTGCCAGCAGTAAGACAGGCCCCACCTATGGCTACACCTTC.

The chain employs TRBV13 and TRBJ2-5; perhaps TRBD1 as D (6 bases). The CDR3 sequence is 18 residues long. Germline CDR1 is PRHDT and CDR2 is FYEKMQ (reference sequence). Trimming removed 1 base at V and 5 bases at J, with 23 bases between. DNA of the CDR3: TGTGCCAGCAGCTTAGTAGAGGGGGTCGGTAGGGGCGGCGAGACCCAGTACTTC. Protein product: CASSLVEGVGRGGETQYF.

The chain combines TRBV10-2 with TRBJ2-1, with D maybe TRBD1 (5 bases). The CDR3 length is 16 residues. Germline V lookup: CDR1 WSHSY, CDR2 SAAADI. Trimming left V 1 base short and J 5 bases short, with 15 bases between. CDR3 loop: CASSEWQGTSDNEQFF. The CDR3 DNA is TGCGCCAGCAGTGAGTGGCAGGGTACCTCGGACAATGAGCAGTTCTTC.

The chain employs TRBV19 and TRBJ2-7, with D possibly TRBD2 on 6 matching bases. Trimming took 3 bases from V and 9 from J, leaving 18 bases between them. The CDR3 is made up of 14 amino acids. From germline, CDR1 is LNHDA and CDR2 SQIVND (reference sequence). This CDR3 reads CASSITGEIMGQYF. The CDR3 DNA reads as TGTGCCAGTAGTATTACGGGAGAAATCATGGGGCAGTACTTC.

The chain combines TRBV28 with TRBJ1-2, with D perhaps matching TRBD1 (5 bases). Germline V lookup: CDR1 MDHEN, CDR2 SYDVKM. V lost 5 bases, J lost 2 bases, and 18 bases lay in between. The CDR3 runs 16 residues. The CDR3 protein is CASSKGLTTFNYGYTF. CDR3 bases: TGTGCCAGCAGTAAGGGGCTAACAACTTTCAACTATGGCTACACCTTC.

The rearrangement links TRBV7-8 to TRBJ2-1; the match to TRBD2 covers 12 bases. Trimming took 3 bases from V and 7 from J; bases not matched to a gene: 7. This CDR3 is built from 16 residues. Per germline, CDR1 SGHVS and CDR2 FQNEAQ. The CDR3 protein is CASSFSLAGGWNEQFF. Written as DNA, the CDR3 is TGTGCCAGCAGCTTCTCACTAGCGGGAGGCTGGAATGAGCAGTTCTTC.

The genes are TRBV7-9 and TRBJ1-4, with 8 positions matching TRBD1. CDR1 is SEHNR and CDR2 is FQNEAQ in the germline V gene (reference sequence). With 3 bases clipped from V and 3 bases from J, the junction kept 3 bases outside the gene matches. This CDR3 is built from 15 residues. The CDR3 spells CASSLLQGANEKLFF. The CDR3 DNA sequence: TGTGCCAGCAGCTTGCTACAGGGGGCTAATGAAAAACTGTTTTTT.

Concerning this clone itself: The junction departs from germline at one end; a sequencing error may be responsible. The V and J genes are TRBV5-1 and TRBJ1-1; D possibly corresponds to TRBD1 (5 bases). CDR1 and CDR2 from the germline V gene are SGHRS and YFSETQ. CDR3 size: 14 residues. DNA of the CDR3: TGCGCCAGCAGGTTGGCAACAGGGAACACTGAAGCTTTCTTT. The encoded protein is CASRLATGNTEAFF.

The chain carries TRBV11-2 and TRBJ2-1; D call uncertain. Germline V gene data show CDR1 as SGHAT and CDR2 as FQNNGV. The CDR3 consists of 13 residues. V was cut by 4 bases and J by 0 bases, with 4 bases left in between. The CDR3 is CASSSRSYNEQFF. CDR3 nucleotides: TGTGCCAGCAGCTCCCGCTCCTACAATGAGCAGTTCTTC.

The chain couples TRBV5-1 to TRBJ1-2; 10 nucleotides match TRBD1. V gave up 0 bases and J gave up 5 bases; unmatched junction bases: 7. The germline V gene has CDR1 SGHRS and CDR2 YFSETQ. The CDR3 is 16 amino acids. The CDR3, as DNA: TGCGCCAGCAGCTTGGGATTAGGGACAGGGGTATATGGCTACACCTTC. Residues: CASSLGLGTGVYGYTF.